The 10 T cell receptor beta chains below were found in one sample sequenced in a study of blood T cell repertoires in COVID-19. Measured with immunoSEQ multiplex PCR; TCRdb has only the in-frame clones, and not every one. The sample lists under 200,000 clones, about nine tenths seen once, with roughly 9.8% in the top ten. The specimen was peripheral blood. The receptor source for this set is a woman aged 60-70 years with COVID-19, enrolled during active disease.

The CDR3 bases are TGTGCCAGCAGCCTTAGCGGGAGGGCCGATAGGGAGCAGTTCTTC. It yields the protein CASSLSGRADREQFF. V is TRBV11-3 and J is TRBJ2-1; 11 positions match TRBD2. The junction had 10 bases not matched to a gene; V was cut back by 5 bases and J by 10 bases. The CDR3 is 15 residues long. CDR1 and CDR2 from the germline V gene are SGHNT and YENEEA.

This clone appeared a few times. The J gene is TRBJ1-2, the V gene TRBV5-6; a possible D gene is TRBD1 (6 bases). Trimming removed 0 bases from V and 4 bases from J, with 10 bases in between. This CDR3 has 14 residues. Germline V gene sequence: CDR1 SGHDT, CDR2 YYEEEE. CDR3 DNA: TGTGCCAGCAGCTTGGAGGGGGTTTTCTATGGCTACACCTTC. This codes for CASSLEGVFYGYTF. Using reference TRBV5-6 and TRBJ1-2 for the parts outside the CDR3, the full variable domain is DAGVTQSPTHLIKTRGQQVTLRCSPKSGHDTVSWYQQALGQGPQFIFQYYEEEERQRGNFPDRFSGHQFPNYSSELNVNALLLGDSALYLCASSLEGVFYGYTFGSGTRLTVV.

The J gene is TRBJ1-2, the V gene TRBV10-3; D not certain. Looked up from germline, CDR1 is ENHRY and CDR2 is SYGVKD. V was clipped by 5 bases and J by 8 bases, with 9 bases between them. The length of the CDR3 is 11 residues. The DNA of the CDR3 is TGTGCCATCAGTCCCGGCGGGGGCTACACCTTC. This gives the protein CAISPGGGYTF.

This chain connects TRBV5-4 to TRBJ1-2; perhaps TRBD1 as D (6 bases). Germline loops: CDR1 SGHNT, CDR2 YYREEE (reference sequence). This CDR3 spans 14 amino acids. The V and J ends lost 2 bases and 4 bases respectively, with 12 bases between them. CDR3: CASSLHRVGYGYTF. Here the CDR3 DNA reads TGTGCCAGCAGCTTACACAGGGTTGGCTATGGCTACACCTTC.

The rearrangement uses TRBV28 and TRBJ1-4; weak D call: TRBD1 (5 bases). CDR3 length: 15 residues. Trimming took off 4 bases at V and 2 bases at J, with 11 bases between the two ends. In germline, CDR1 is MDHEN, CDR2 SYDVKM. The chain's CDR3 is CASSSSGFTNEKLFF. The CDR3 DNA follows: TGTGCCAGCAGTTCCTCAGGGTTTACTAATGAAAAACTGTTTTTT. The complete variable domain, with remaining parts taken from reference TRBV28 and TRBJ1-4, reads DVKVTQSSRYLVKRTGEKVFLECVQDMDHENMFWYRQDPGLGLRLIYFSYDVKMKEKGDIPEGYSVSREKKERFSLILESASTNQTSMYLCASSSSGFTNEKLFFGSGTQLSVL.

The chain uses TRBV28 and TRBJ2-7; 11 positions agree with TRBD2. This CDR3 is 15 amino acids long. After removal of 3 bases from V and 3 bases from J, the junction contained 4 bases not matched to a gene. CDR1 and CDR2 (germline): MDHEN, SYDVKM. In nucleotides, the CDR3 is TGTGCCAGCAGTTTGCCTACTAGCGGGAGCTACGAGCAGTACTTC. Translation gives CASSLPTSGSYEQYF.

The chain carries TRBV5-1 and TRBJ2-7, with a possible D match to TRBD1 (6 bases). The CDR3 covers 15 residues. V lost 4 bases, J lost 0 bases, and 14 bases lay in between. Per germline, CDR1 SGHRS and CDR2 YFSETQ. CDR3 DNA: TGCGCCAGCAGCCCCATGGAGGACAGCTCCTACGAGCAGTACTTC. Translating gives CASSPMEDSSYEQYF.

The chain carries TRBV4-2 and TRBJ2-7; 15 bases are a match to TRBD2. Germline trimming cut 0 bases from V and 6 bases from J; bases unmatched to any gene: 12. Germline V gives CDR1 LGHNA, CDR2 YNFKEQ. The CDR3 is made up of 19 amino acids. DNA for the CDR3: TGTGCCAGCAGCCAAGATCTTGGACTAGCGGGAGGGCAACCGGTCGAGCAGTACTTC. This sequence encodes CASSQDLGLAGGQPVEQYF.

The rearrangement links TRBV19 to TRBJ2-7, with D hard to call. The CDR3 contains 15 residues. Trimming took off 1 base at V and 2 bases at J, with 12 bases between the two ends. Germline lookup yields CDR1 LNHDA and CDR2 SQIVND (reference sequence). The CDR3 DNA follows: TGTGCCAGTAGTATAGTTGGGCCACCCCCCTACGAGCAGTACTTC. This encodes CASSIVGPPPYEQYF.

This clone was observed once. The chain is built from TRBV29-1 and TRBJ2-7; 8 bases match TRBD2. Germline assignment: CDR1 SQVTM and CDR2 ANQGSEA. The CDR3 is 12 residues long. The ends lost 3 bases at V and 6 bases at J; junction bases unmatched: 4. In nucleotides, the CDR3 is TGCAGCGTTGAGTGGGCGGGAGGCGAGCAGTACTTC. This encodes CSVEWAGGEQYF.